This is a list of T cell receptor beta chains from one sample in a study of human T cells and chemical hapten exposure. TCRdb re-derived calls from the 5' RACE reads in MiXCR, one entry per CDR3 protein. The table lists 75,000 or so distinct CDR3 sequences, more than 15% of them singletons. These receptors all come from a female donor in good health. CDR3s include the opening cysteine and the closing phenylalanine or tryptophan. Fields, in order: D gene, V gene, clone size, J gene, CDR3 protein. D genes are given only for firm matches. A row's size may be missing; if present it is once, few, many or a size class.

d_call: TRBD2; v_call: TRBV20-1; clone_size: NA; j_call: TRBJ2-7; cdr3_aa: CSARSRLAGGPMYF
d_call: NA; v_call: TRBV29-1; clone_size: few; j_call: TRBJ1-1; cdr3_aa: CSGETGGNTEAFF
d_call: NA; v_call: TRBV5-6; clone_size: many; j_call: TRBJ2-5; cdr3_aa: CASSLEERPTYQETQYF
d_call: NA; v_call: TRBV2; clone_size: few; j_call: TRBJ2-6; cdr3_aa: CASKPSGANVLTF
d_call: NA; v_call: TRBV20-1; clone_size: NA; j_call: TRBJ2-3; cdr3_aa: CSALQSADTQYF
d_call: NA; v_call: TRBV2; clone_size: NA; j_call: TRBJ2-3; cdr3_aa: CASSEEGRGAGDTQYF
d_call: TRBD2; v_call: TRBV20-1; clone_size: many; j_call: TRBJ2-3; cdr3_aa: CSARVSAGDGDTDTQYF
d_call: NA; v_call: TRBV6-2/TRBV6-3; clone_size: few; j_call: TRBJ1-1; cdr3_aa: CASSPNYRNTEAFF
d_call: TRBD2; v_call: TRBV29-1; clone_size: few; j_call: TRBJ2-5; cdr3_aa: CSVSASGGNQETQYF
d_call: TRBD2; v_call: TRBV4-2; clone_size: NA; j_call: TRBJ2-1; cdr3_aa: CASSQDASGTYNEQFF
d_call: NA; v_call: TRBV20-1; clone_size: NA; j_call: TRBJ1-1; cdr3_aa: CSAKAQLNTEAFF
d_call: NA; v_call: TRBV5-6; clone_size: few; j_call: TRBJ1-5; cdr3_aa: CASSLAGDRTQHF
d_call: NA; v_call: TRBV5-5; clone_size: few; j_call: TRBJ2-7; cdr3_aa: CASSLAVAAGRSYEQYF
d_call: TRBD1; v_call: TRBV7-9; clone_size: NA; j_call: TRBJ1-1; cdr3_aa: CASSSDREAKAFF
d_call: TRBD1; v_call: TRBV27; clone_size: NA; j_call: TRBJ2-3; cdr3_aa: CASSSWTGPTDTQYF
d_call: TRBD1; v_call: TRBV20-1; clone_size: NA; j_call: TRBJ2-5; cdr3_aa: CSARDRTGQETQYF
d_call: NA; v_call: TRBV4-3; clone_size: few; j_call: TRBJ1-2; cdr3_aa: CASSQFGAGYGYTF
d_call: TRBD1; v_call: TRBV28; clone_size: few; j_call: TRBJ1-2; cdr3_aa: CASSLKGAGYGYTF
d_call: NA; v_call: TRBV10-2; clone_size: few; j_call: TRBJ1-2; cdr3_aa: CASSESNEGGYTF